This entry features one T cell receptor (beta chain) sequence. The CDR3 extends over 11 amino acids. Trimming pared 8 bases from V and 3 bases from J, leaving 7 bases between. Per the germline V gene, CDR1 is MRHNA and CDR2 is SNTAGT. It was during active infection that Seattle patients were enrolled and then longitudinally followed. The data derive from a study of blood T cell repertoires in COVID-19. Whole-study context: PBMCs, B-cell-depleted T cells, or T cells were the source of the cDNA or gDNA that made up the material.

Only in-frame clones appear in the TCRdb table, and some are missing; sequencing was by immunoSEQ multiplex PCR. The data hold about 340,000 clones, with 70% to 90% observed a single time. Sequenced material: peripheral blood. V gene TRBV6-4 combines with J gene TRBJ1-1; D unresolved. The TCR originated in a woman aged 60-70 years with COVID-19, enrolled during active disease. The CDR3 sequence is CASRRDTEAFF. CDR3 DNA: TGTGCCAGCCGACGGGACACTGAAGCTTTCTTT.